Listed here are 20 T cell receptor beta chains from one sample, sequenced in a study of regulatory T cells in long-lasting Graves disease. Time point denoted: persistent/refractory GD, antithyroid drugs over 5 years with positive TRAb. Isolated PBMC RNA provided the starting material for the TCR library. Through Arm-PCR of CDR3 regions and iRepertoire HTBI primers, TCR beta libraries were built. TCRdb re-called the multiplex PCR reads with MiXCR, one entry per CDR3 protein. This table holds 420,000 or so distinct CDR3 sequences, around a quarter found once. Sample: peripheral blood mononuclear cells (PBMCs), taken when the disease was refractory, from a patient treated with antithyroid drugs. These receptors came from a female donor with Graves disease.

This clonotype came up many times. This chain connects TRBV20-1 to TRBJ2-7; 12 nucleotides agree with TRBD1. The CDR3 has 14 amino acids. Germline CDR1 and CDR2: DFQATT and SNEGSKA (reference sequence). Losses at the gene ends were 6 bases for V and 5 bases for J; bases not matched to a gene: 8. The CDR3 spells CSAHTGTGGHEQYF. The CDR3 DNA reads as TGCAGTGCCCATACCGGGACAGGGGGCCACGAGCAGTACTTC.

The chain carries TRBV20-1 and TRBJ1-5; D unresolved. The length of the CDR3 is 8 residues. Per the germline V gene, CDR1 is DFQATT and CDR2 is SNEGSKA (reference sequence). CDR3: CRIRPQHF. Here the CDR3 DNA reads TGCAGGATTCGACCCCAGCATTTT.

This clonotype has more than one count but fewer than ten. The chain's CDR3 is CAWSTGAPGHEKLFF. The CDR3 region has the DNA TGTGCCTGGAGTACAGGGGCGCCGGGTCATGAAAAACTGTTTTTT. The chain links TRBV30 to TRBJ1-4; 7 nucleotides line up with TRBD1. The CDR3 contains 15 residues. Germline loops: CDR1 GTSNPN, CDR2 SVGIG (reference sequence). V lost 2 bases to trimming and J lost 6 bases; unmatched junction nucleotides: 9.

The CDR3: CASSPGTSGRREQFF. DNA for the CDR3: TGTGCCAGCAGCCCCGGGACTAGCGGGAGAAGGGAGCAGTTCTTC. The chain carries TRBV28 and TRBJ2-1; 14 bases align to TRBD2. In germline, CDR1 is MDHEN, CDR2 SYDVKM. V was pared by 6 bases and J by 10 bases, with 8 bases of the junction left unmatched. The CDR3 extends over 15 amino acids.

This clonotype was seen a few times. The V call is TRBV30, the J call TRBJ1-2; TRBD1 might be the D (6 bases). The V gene lost 0 bases and the J gene lost 2 bases, with 10 bases spanning the gap. The CDR3 totals 14 residues. Germline V gives CDR1 GTSNPN, CDR2 SVGIG (reference sequence). In nucleotides, the CDR3 is TGTGCCTGGAGTGTGGGGGCCCGAAACTATGGCTACACCTTC. It encodes CAWSVGARNYGYTF.

This clonotype was seen ten or more times. As DNA, the CDR3 is TGCGCCAGCAGCCGAGAGGGAACCAGCTCCTACGAGCAGTACTTC. The encoded protein is CASSREGTSSYEQYF. The chain joins TRBV5-1 to TRBJ2-7; D might be TRBD2 (5 bases). The germline CDR1 and CDR2 sequences are SGHRS and YFSETQ. This CDR3 region has 15 residues. The V end lost 4 bases, the J end lost 0 bases, and 14 bases lay between the germline ends.

This clonotype was detected a few times. The chain combines TRBV7-3 with TRBJ1-3, with D possibly TRBD1 on 5 matching bases. Trimming left V 3 bases short and J 2 bases short, with 8 bases between. In germline, CDR1 is SGHTA, CDR2 FQGTGA. CDR3 size: 14 residues. The CDR3 loop is CASSLDTTGNTIYF. The CDR3, as DNA: TGTGCCAGCAGCTTGGACACTACTGGAAACACCATATATTTT. Full variable domain (missing parts from reference TRBV7-3 and TRBJ1-3): GAGVSQTPSNKVTEKGKYVELRCDPISGHTALYWYRQSLGQGPEFLIYFQGTGAADDSGLPNDRFFAVRPEGSVSTLKIQRTERGDSAVYLCASSLDTTGNTIYFGEGSWLTVV.

There are a few counts of this clonotype. The J gene is TRBJ2-2, the V gene TRBV3-1, with D unclear. Trimming took off 4 bases at V and 4 bases at J, with 7 bases between the two ends. The CDR3 runs to 13 residues. Per germline, CDR1 LGHDT and CDR2 YNNKEL (reference sequence). The CDR3 region has the DNA TGTGCCAGCAGCCGACAAATCACCGGGGAGCTGTTTTTT. Translated, it gives CASSRQITGELFF.

The sample holds a few counts of this clonotype. V and J are TRBV5-1 and TRBJ1-3, with a possible D match to TRBD1 (5 bases). Germline V gene data show CDR1 as SGHRS and CDR2 as YFSETQ. This CDR3 region has 13 residues. V was cut by 4 bases and J by 2 bases, with 7 bases left in between. CDR3 DNA: TGCGCCAGCAGCATGGGGGCTGGAAACACCATATATTTT. Its protein product is CASSMGAGNTIYF.

This clonotype occurred many times. V gene TRBV11-3 combines with J gene TRBJ1-1, with D possibly TRBD1 on 6 matching bases. The CDR3 is made up of 13 amino acids. In germline, CDR1 is SGHNT, CDR2 YENEEA. Trimming pared 8 bases from V and 1 base from J, leaving 11 bases between. CDR3 region: CASAGAPNTEAFF. The CDR3 DNA reads as TGTGCCAGCGCAGGGGCACCGAACACTGAAGCTTTCTTT. Together with reference TRBV11-3 and TRBJ1-1, the CDR3 gives the full variable domain: EAGVVQSPRYKIIEKKQPVAFWCNPISGHNTLYWYLQNLGQGPELLIRYENEEAVDDSQLPKDRFSAERLKGVDSTLKIQPAELGDSAVYLCASAGAPNTEAFFGQGTRLTVV.

Only a few counts were recorded for this clonotype. The rearrangement joins TRBV7-9 to TRBJ2-7; the D is unclear. The CDR3 extends over 13 amino acids. Deletions cut 4 bases from V and 2 bases from J, with 9 bases between. Per germline, CDR1 SEHNR and CDR2 FQNEAQ (reference sequence). The CDR3 DNA sequence: TGTGCCAGCAGCTCAAACCAGGCCTACGAGCAGTACTTC. Translating gives CASSSNQAYEQYF.

This clonotype has a count of ten or more. The chain carries TRBV27 and TRBJ1-1, with D perhaps matching TRBD1 (5 bases). The germline V gene has CDR1 MNHEY and CDR2 SMNVEV (reference sequence). V was clipped by 5 bases and J by 2 bases, with 12 bases between them. The CDR3 loop spans 14 amino acids. The CDR3 protein is CASSPDRINTEAFF. The CDR3 nucleotides read TGTGCCAGCAGTCCAGACAGAATAAACACTGAAGCTTTCTTT.

The V gene is TRBV5-1, the J gene TRBJ1-4; D gene uncertain. The CDR3 length is 15 residues. Germline V lookup: CDR1 SGHRS, CDR2 YFSETQ. The V and J ends lost 7 bases and 0 bases respectively, with 13 bases between them. The CDR3 protein is CASGRSDATNEKLFF. In nucleotides, the CDR3 is TGCGCCAGCGGGCGGAGTGATGCAACTAATGAAAAACTGTTTTTT.

The chain links TRBV20-1 to TRBJ2-3, with TRBD1 matching 8 bases. CDR3 size: 16 residues. The V segment lost 2 bases and the J segment 0 bases; nucleotides outside the gene matches: 7. CDR1 is DFQATT and CDR2 is SNEGSKA in the germline V gene (reference sequence). In DNA form, the CDR3 reads TGCAGTGCTAGACGGTGGACAGGGCGTAGCACAGATACGCAGTATTTT. As protein: CSARRWTGRSTDTQYF.

This chain connects TRBV7-9 to TRBJ2-7, with D possibly called TRBD1 or TRBD2 (5 bases each). Between the trimmed V and J ends, which lost 1 base and 9 bases, there was a span of 10 bases. CDR3 length equals 12 residues. Germline-derived CDR1 and CDR2 are SEHNR and FQNEAQ (reference sequence). CDR3 sequence: CASSLGIGGQYF. The CDR3 bases are TGTGCCAGCAGCTTAGGAATTGGGGGGCAGTACTTC.

This clonotype appeared many times. The chain links TRBV5-1 to TRBJ2-1; TRBD1 agrees at 12 bases. The V gene's germline CDR1 is SGHRS and CDR2 YFSETQ. V shed 3 bases, J shed 9 bases, and the junction held 4 bases outside the gene matches. The CDR3 length is 14 residues. CDR3 residues: CASSWDRGQGEQFF. CDR3 nucleotide sequence: TGCGCCAGCAGCTGGGACAGGGGGCAGGGTGAGCAGTTCTTC.

This clonotype was seen only once. V gene TRBV7-2 combines with J gene TRBJ2-3; D not resolved. The V gene lost 6 bases and the J gene lost 2 bases, with 9 bases spanning the gap. This CDR3 has 13 amino acids. Looked up from germline, CDR1 is SGHTA and CDR2 is FQGNSA. Here the CDR3 reads CASRGPITDTQYF. The CDR3 nucleotides are TGTGCCAGCAGGGGTCCTATCACAGATACGCAGTATTTT.

This clonotype was seen repeatedly, ten times or more. This chain connects TRBV2 to TRBJ2-5; D is undetermined. CDR3 length: 13 residues. The V end lost 0 bases, the J end lost 3 bases, and 5 bases lay between the germline ends. Germline V CDR1 and CDR2: SNHLY, FYNNEI. In DNA form, the CDR3 reads TGTGCCAGCAGTGAAGCGGGGAAAGAGACCCAGTACTTC. Translation gives CASSEAGKETQYF.

Only a few counts were recorded for this clonotype. The V gene is TRBV28, the J gene TRBJ1-5; the match to TRBD1 covers 7 bases. V lost 6 bases and J lost 3; bases outside the gene matches: 5. CDR3 size: 14 residues. In germline, CDR1 is MDHEN, CDR2 SYDVKM. This CDR3 is CASSETGSNQPQHF. CDR3 nucleotides: TGTGCCAGCAGCGAGACAGGGTCCAATCAGCCCCAGCATTTT. Full variable domain (outside the CDR3, taken from reference TRBV28 and TRBJ1-5): DVKVTQSSRYLVKRTGEKVFLECVQDMDHENMFWYRQDPGLGLRLIYFSYDVKMKEKGDIPEGYSVSREKKERFSLILESASTNQTSMYLCASSETGSNQPQHFGDGTRLSIL.

In its sample, this clonotype was seen many times. This chain uses TRBV28 with TRBJ1-4; D call uncertain. This CDR3 has 15 amino acids. V was shortened by 4 bases and J by 4 bases, with 13 bases between the two germline ends. The germline gives CDR1 MDHEN, CDR2 SYDVKM. The CDR3 reads CASSSQTEINEKLFF. The DNA of the CDR3 is TGTGCCAGCAGTTCTCAAACAGAAATTAATGAAAAACTGTTTTTT.